The 12 T cell receptor beta chains presented below share a single source sample, sequenced in a study of Ad26.COV2.S vaccination and SARS-CoV-2 variants. TCRdb's copy holds only in-frame clones and misses some; the assay was immunoSEQ multiplex PCR. The table lists approximately 500,000 clones, 70% to 90% of them singletons. The treatment here: roughly 18 received Ad26.COV2.S at low or high dose, single or two shots; five or six received placebo; per-sample allocation not given. Following the first vaccine or placebo injection, samples were taken on day 63. Sequencing was performed on peripheral blood, taken in a trial of Ad26.COV2.S vaccine versus placebo. The receptors were gathered from a person aged 18-65 years who received the Ad26.COV2.S COVID-19 vaccine or a placebo.

This clone was seen only a few times. The V call is TRBV2, the J call TRBJ2-2, with D tentatively TRBD1 (5 bases). Per germline, CDR1 SNHLY and CDR2 FYNNEI. V lost 2 bases to trimming and J lost 6 bases, with 13 bases between them. The CDR3 has 15 amino acids. CDR3 bases: TGTGCCAGCAGTGAAACCCAGGGTAATTCCGGGGAGCTGTTTTTT. It translates to CASSETQGNSGELFF. Complete variable domain (other parts from reference TRBV2 and TRBJ2-2): EPEVTQTPSHQVTQMGQEVILRCVPISNHLYFYWYRQILGQKVEFLVSFYNNEISEKSEIFDDQFSVERPDGSNFTLKIRSTKLEDSAMYFCASSETQGNSGELFFGEGSRLTVL.

The chain is built from TRBV19 and TRBJ2-7; TRBD2 aligns across 11 bases. V gave up 3 bases and J gave up 2 bases; unmatched junction bases: 9. This CDR3 comprises 17 residues. The germline V gene encodes CDR1 LNHDA and CDR2 SQIVND (reference sequence). Written as DNA, the CDR3 is TGTGCCAGTAGTATCCCATTGGGGACTAGCGGTCCCTACGAGCAGTACTTC. This gives the protein CASSIPLGTSGPYEQYF.

The CDR3 DNA reads as TGTGCCAGCAGCCCATTCGGGGGGGGTATCTATGGCTACACCTTC. Amino acid sequence: CASSPFGGGIYGYTF. V usage is TRBV7-9 and J usage is TRBJ1-2; perhaps TRBD1 as D (5 bases). Trimming removed 5 bases from V and 4 bases from J, with 17 bases in between. Germline CDR1 reads SEHNR; CDR2 reads FQNEAQ (reference sequence). The CDR3 sequence is 15 residues long.

This clone was detected only a few times. The rearrangement uses TRBV13 and TRBJ1-1; D is uncertain. The CDR3 runs 10 residues. V was cut by 3 bases and J by 7 bases, with 3 bases left in between. Germline V gene lookup returns CDR1 PRHDT and CDR2 FYEKMQ (reference sequence). Written as DNA, the CDR3 is TGTGCCAGCAGCTTGGATGAAGCTTTCTTT. The encoded protein is CASSLDEAFF.

The chain carries TRBV24-1 and TRBJ2-3, with D uncertain. Germline lookup yields CDR1 KGHDR and CDR2 SFDVKD. Trimming cost V 3 bases and J 0 bases, with 9 bases left between them. This CDR3 is 15 amino acids long. The CDR3: CATSDPPPSTDTQYF. CDR3 sequence (DNA): TGTGCCACCAGTGATCCCCCGCCCAGCACAGATACGCAGTATTTT.

CDR3 bases: TGTGCCAGCAGCCCTAGGACAGGGAAAGAGACCCAGTACTTC. Encoded protein: CASSPRTGKETQYF. V gene TRBV7-9 combines with J gene TRBJ2-5, with 8 bases lining up with TRBD1. Per germline, CDR1 SEHNR and CDR2 FQNEAQ (reference sequence). The CDR3 spans 14 residues. The ends lost 5 bases at V and 3 bases at J; junction bases unmatched: 5.

The V gene is TRBV24-1, the J gene TRBJ2-7; the match to TRBD1 covers 8 bases. This CDR3 is 15 amino acids long. From germline, CDR1 is KGHDR and CDR2 SFDVKD. Trimming at V came to 4 bases and at J to 6 bases, leaving 10 bases not matched to a gene. The CDR3 loop is CATSEGGQAEREQYF. CDR3 DNA sequence: TGTGCCACCAGTGAAGGGGGACAGGCTGAGCGCGAGCAGTACTTC.

The chain combines TRBV5-6 with TRBJ1-4; D is undetermined. The V gene's germline CDR1 is SGHDT and CDR2 YYEEEE. Trimming took 2 bases from V and 5 from J, leaving 16 bases between them. This CDR3 comprises 16 residues. CDR3 nucleotide sequence: TGTGCCAGCAGCTTATTCTTCGCATACGAAAATGAAAAACTGTTTTTT. Residues: CASSLFFAYENEKLFF.

The chain links TRBV18 to TRBJ2-3; no clear D. Trimming cost V 5 bases and J 6 bases, with 15 bases left between them. The CDR3 has 14 amino acids. Germline-derived CDR1 and CDR2 are KGHSH and LQKENI. DNA of the CDR3: TGTGCCAGCTCAAAGGATGGGAAAGCGGATACGCAGTATTTT. Protein: CASSKDGKADTQYF.

V and J are TRBV19 and TRBJ2-5; 7 bases line up with TRBD2. Unmatched junction bases numbered 14, after V lost 6 bases and J lost 4 bases. CDR1 and CDR2 (germline): LNHDA, SQIVND (reference sequence). This CDR3 is built from 16 residues. In DNA, the CDR3 is TGTGCCAGTAGCGCCCCTACGGGAGGAATAGGAGAGACCCAGTACTTC. Its protein is CASSAPTGGIGETQYF.

The chain employs TRBV6-5 and TRBJ1-2; 8 bases match TRBD1. CDR1 and CDR2 from the germline V gene are MNHEY and SVGAGI. The CDR3 has 14 amino acids. The V segment lost 7 bases and the J segment 3 bases; nucleotides outside the gene matches: 7. The CDR3 DNA reads as TGTGCCAGCACAAACATGGACAGGGACTATGGCTACACCTTC. Amino acid sequence: CASTNMDRDYGYTF.

The genes are TRBV18 and TRBJ1-1; D might be TRBD1 (5 bases). The CDR3 runs 14 residues. Trimming stripped 6 bases from V and 1 base from J, with 12 bases between. Germline lookup yields CDR1 KGHSH and CDR2 LQKENI. The CDR3 coding sequence is TGTGCCAGCTCCCCCCGGGGGGGGAACACTGAAGCTTTCTTT. Protein product: CASSPRGGNTEAFF.